This TCR beta chain derives from a study of early T cells in non-severe SARS-CoV-2 infection. Across the whole study: The chains were unpaired, and the sequenced material was bulk RNA from unsorted whole blood.

Trimming stripped 3 bases from V and 3 bases from J, with 11 bases between. CDR1 and CDR2 (germline): DFQATT, SNEGSKA (reference sequence). CDR3 length: 13 amino acids. Only a few counts were recorded for this clonotype. The antigen remains unidentified. Findings and caveats of the study: Anti-spike CD8 responses were favored by VDJdb matching, which missed private and CD4 specificities.

One entry per CDR3 protein, called by TCRdb with MiXCR from the 5' RACE reads. The top ten clones hold about 1.5% of a sample with under 100,000 distinct CDR3 sequences, roughly 13% of them seen once. The chain has TRBV20-1 and TRBJ1-1; D is unclear. The sample was whole blood. The clonotype originates from an adult who was a healthcare worker with PCR-confirmed SARS-CoV-2 infection or an uninfected control (not recorded which). Here the CDR3 DNA reads TGCAGTGCTAGTAAAGGGTCGGACACTGAAGCTTTCTTT. This translates into CSASKGSDTEAFF.